These 27 T cell receptor beta chains came from one sample sequenced in a study of cytomegalovirus exposure and HLA in healthy donors. The PCR contained 60 Vbeta and 13 Jbeta primers. Sequencing used immunoSEQ multiplex PCR; TCRdb keeps in-frame clones, though not all of them. This table holds approximately 150,000 clones, around 86% found once. Sequenced input: PBMCs. These receptors originate from a man aged 45-65 years in good health and CMV-seropositive.

V gene TRBV28 combines with J gene TRBJ1-2; TRBD1 agrees at 12 bases. Trimming at V came to 5 bases and at J to 4 bases, leaving 14 bases not matched to a gene. Germline CDR1 MDHEN, CDR2 SYDVKM. The CDR3 contains 18 residues. As DNA, the CDR3 is TGTGCCAGCAGTACCACTGTTCTAGGGGACAGGGGGCTCTATGGCTACACCTTC. It translates to CASSTTVLGDRGLYGYTF.

This chain links TRBV2 with TRBJ2-1; 9 bases match TRBD2. The CDR3 covers 16 residues. After removal of 6 bases from V and 2 bases from J, the junction contained 8 bases not matched to a gene. The V gene's germline CDR1 is SNHLY and CDR2 FYNNEI. CDR3 nucleotide sequence: TGTGCCAGCAGCCCACTAGCGGGCGTTACCTACAATGAGCAGTTCTTC. Its protein is CASSPLAGVTYNEQFF.

The CDR3 region has the DNA TGTGCCAGCAGCTCCGGTTCGGGTCGGGAAAAACTGTTTTTT. Its translation is CASSSGSGREKLFF. This chain connects TRBV6-5 to TRBJ1-4; D is undetermined. This CDR3 comprises 14 residues. Germline loops: CDR1 MNHEY, CDR2 SVGAGI. Deletions cut 6 bases from V and 8 bases from J, with 16 bases between.

The chain recombines TRBV19 with TRBJ1-5; 7 bases line up with TRBD1. J lost 4 bases, V lost 6 bases, and 9 bases had no gene match. The germline V gene encodes CDR1 LNHDA and CDR2 SQIVND (reference sequence). The CDR3 loop spans 15 amino acids. CDR3 amino acids: CASSNPDRINQPQHF. For the CDR3, the DNA is TGTGCCAGTAGCAACCCGGACAGGATTAATCAGCCCCAGCATTTT.

The J gene is TRBJ1-4, the V gene TRBV5-1; 7 nucleotides agree with TRBD1. The junction had 6 bases not matched to a gene; V was cut back by 6 bases and J by 4 bases. Germline lookup yields CDR1 SGHRS and CDR2 YFSETQ. The CDR3 covers 14 residues. The CDR3 loop is CASTIGTVNEKLFF. The CDR3, as DNA: TGCGCCAGCACCATCGGGACAGTTAATGAAAAACTGTTTTTT.

The chain recombines TRBV5-1 with TRBJ1-4; D gene uncertain. This CDR3 comprises 12 residues. The germline V gene has CDR1 SGHRS and CDR2 YFSETQ. The V gene lost 4 bases and the J gene lost 11 bases, with 12 bases spanning the gap. The CDR3 bases are TGCGCCAGCAGCCTACCACCGGGGAAACTGTTTTTT. Its translation: CASSLPPGKLFF.

The rearrangement links TRBV5-6 to TRBJ1-1; 9 nucleotides match TRBD1. Germline CDR1 is SGHDT and CDR2 is YYEEEE. This CDR3 is built from 16 residues. V lost 3 bases to trimming and J lost 5 bases; unmatched junction nucleotides: 11. CDR3 residues: CASSWGTGSRTTEAFF. The CDR3 nucleotides read TGTGCCAGCAGCTGGGGGACAGGGTCCCGGACGACTGAAGCTTTCTTT.

The chain links TRBV5-4 to TRBJ2-2; 7 nucleotides match TRBD2. J gave up 6 bases and V 3 bases, and 8 bases lay outside the gene matches. Germline lookup yields CDR1 SGHNT and CDR2 YYREEE (reference sequence). The CDR3 sequence is 15 residues long. CDR3 DNA: TGTGCCAGCAGCTCCCGGGACTATGGGCCCGGGGAGCTGTTTTTT. The encoded protein is CASSSRDYGPGELFF.

The gene calls are TRBV7-9 and TRBJ1-2, with 8 bases aligning to TRBD1. In germline, CDR1 is SEHNR, CDR2 FQNEAQ (reference sequence). CDR3 length: 18 residues. Trimming cost V 1 base and J 6 bases; bases outside gene matches: 16. The CDR3 DNA follows: TGTGCCAGCAGCTTAGTAATAGGGTTTGGAGGACAGGGTCATGGCTACACCTTC. This gives the protein CASSLVIGFGGQGHGYTF.

V usage is TRBV7-9 and J usage is TRBJ2-5, with 9 bases aligning to TRBD1. This CDR3 comprises 15 residues. Germline assignment: CDR1 SEHNR and CDR2 FQNEAQ (reference sequence). V dropped 4 bases and J dropped 2; count of bases not matched to a gene: 5. CDR3 in DNA: TGTGCCAGCAGCTCCCGACAGGGGGTACAAGAGACCCAGTACTTC. It yields the protein CASSSRQGVQETQYF.

V gene TRBV19 combines with J gene TRBJ1-4, with D possibly being TRBD1 (5 bases). Looked up from germline, CDR1 is LNHDA and CDR2 is SQIVND (reference sequence). This CDR3 has 14 amino acids. V dropped 0 bases and J dropped 8 bases, with 10 bases sitting between them. Written as DNA, the CDR3 is TGTGCCAGTAGTATAGAAGGATGGGGCGAAAAACTGTTTTTT. Translating gives CASSIEGWGEKLFF.

This chain joins TRBV4-2 and TRBJ2-7, with a weak D call TRBD2 (7 bases). V was pared by 1 base and J by 4 bases, with 17 bases between. CDR3 length: 16 residues. CDR1 and CDR2 from the germline V gene are LGHNA and YNFKEQ. CDR3 DNA: TGTGCCAGCAGCCAAGTACTTGGCGGGGGCGATTACGAGCAGTACTTC. The encoded protein is CASSQVLGGGDYEQYF.

The chain couples TRBV5-5 to TRBJ1-1, with unresolved D. Trimming stripped 1 base from V and 1 base from J, with 5 bases between. CDR3 length equals 13 residues. The germline gives CDR1 SGHKS, CDR2 YYEKEE (reference sequence). The CDR3 coding sequence is TGTGCCAGCAGCTTGCTCCCGAACACTGAAGCTTTCTTT. It translates to CASSLLPNTEAFF. The variable domain in full, with the rest retrieved from reference TRBV5-5 and TRBJ1-1, is DAGVTQSPTHLIKTRGQQVTLRCSPISGHKSVSWYQQVLGQGPQFIFQYYEKEERGRGNFPDRFSARQFPNYSSELNVNALLLGDSALYLCASSLLPNTEAFFGQGTRLTVV.

The V gene is TRBV23-1, the J gene TRBJ2-7, with TRBD1 identical over 8 bases. TRBV23-1 is designated an ORF whose function remains uncertain. The CDR3 loop spans 16 amino acids. Germline trimming cut 1 base from V and 4 bases from J; bases unmatched to any gene: 9. CDR3 in DNA: TGCGCCAGCAGTCAATGGGACGACAGGGGCAAGTACGAGCAGTACTTC. It is translated as CASSQWDDRGKYEQYF.

The chain carries TRBV29-1 and TRBJ1-5, with 8 positions matching TRBD1. The germline gives CDR1 SQVTM, CDR2 ANQGSEA. V trimming: 4 bases; J trimming: 5 bases; junction bases outside the gene matches: 4. The CDR3 covers 13 residues. As DNA, the CDR3 is TGCAGCGTTGGAACGGACAGGGATCAGCCCCAGCATTTT. Encoded protein: CSVGTDRDQPQHF.

This chain uses TRBV16 with TRBJ2-1; D is possibly TRBD2 (5 bases). The germline V and J ends were trimmed by 2 bases and 11 bases, with 10 bases remaining between them. CDR1 and CDR2 from the germline V gene are KGHSY and FQNENV. The CDR3 totals 12 residues. In nucleotides, the CDR3 is TGTGCCAGCAGCCAACCGACTACACAGCAGTTCTTC. Translated: CASSQPTTQQFF.

The chain recombines TRBV5-1 with TRBJ1-6; D gene ambiguous. Germline lookup yields CDR1 SGHRS and CDR2 YFSETQ. V lost 2 bases and J 6 bases, leaving 12 bases between the germline ends. This CDR3 spans 15 amino acids. The CDR3 is CASSFSKESNSPLHF. The CDR3 DNA is TGCGCCAGCAGCTTTAGTAAGGAGAGTAATTCACCCCTCCACTTT. The complete variable domain, with remaining parts taken from reference TRBV5-1 and TRBJ1-6, reads KAGVTQTPRYLIKTRGQQVTLSCSPISGHRSVSWYQQTPGQGLQFLFEYFSETQRNKGNFPGRFSGRQFSNSRSEMNVSTLELGDSALYLCASSFSKESNSPLHFGNGTRLTVT.

The V and J genes are TRBV7-8 and TRBJ1-5, with 9 bases matching TRBD1. The junction had 9 bases not matched to a gene; V was cut back by 8 bases and J by 7 bases. CDR1 and CDR2 (germline): SGHVS, FQNEAQ. This CDR3 comprises 14 residues. In DNA, the CDR3 is TGTGCCAGCTCCTCGGACAGGGGAAAGCAGCCCCAGCATTTT. Translation: CASSSDRGKQPQHF.

The rearrangement joins TRBV28 to TRBJ1-5; D uncertain. Germline V gives CDR1 MDHEN, CDR2 SYDVKM. The CDR3 length is 16 residues. V was trimmed by 8 bases and J by 0 bases, leaving 17 bases between them. CDR3 sequence reads: CASGLPDDYSNQPQHF. CDR3 bases: TGTGCCAGCGGTCTTCCAGATGATTATAGCAATCAGCCCCAGCATTTT.

The V call is TRBV7-2, the J call TRBJ2-5; 8 positions agree with TRBD1. The trim removed 4 bases at V and 2 bases at J, leaving 3 bases unmatched. Germline V gene sequence: CDR1 SGHTA, CDR2 FQGNSA. The CDR3 is 14 amino acids. The CDR3 here is CASSSRTGQETQYF. The CDR3, as DNA: TGTGCCAGCAGCTCAAGGACAGGGCAAGAGACCCAGTACTTC.

The chain combines TRBV9 with TRBJ2-5, with 11 nucleotides matching TRBD2. Germline V gene lookup returns CDR1 SGDLS and CDR2 YYNGEE. The CDR3 sequence is 16 residues long. V was clipped by 0 bases and J by 2 bases; unmatched bases: 3. The CDR3 nucleotides are TGTGCCAGCAGCGTAGGTAGCGGGGGGGGACAAGAGACCCAGTACTTC. Its protein is CASSVGSGGGQETQYF.

The chain uses TRBV4-2 and TRBJ2-3, with D maybe TRBD2 (6 bases). The CDR3 runs 16 residues. Trimming stripped 0 bases from V and 0 bases from J, with 10 bases between. Germline V lookup: CDR1 LGHNA, CDR2 YNFKEQ. CDR3 nucleotide sequence: TGTGCCAGCAGCCAAGATCCCAGCGGGAGCACAGATACGCAGTATTTT. Its protein is CASSQDPSGSTDTQYF.

The J gene is TRBJ2-7, the V gene TRBV27; 13 bases are a match to TRBD2. Trimming cost V 2 bases and J 4 bases; bases outside gene matches: 5. Germline V gene sequence: CDR1 MNHEY, CDR2 SMNVEV (reference sequence). The CDR3 has 16 amino acids. This chain's CDR3 is CASSLEWTSGRYEQYF. The CDR3 coding sequence is TGTGCCAGCAGTTTAGAGTGGACTAGCGGGAGATACGAGCAGTACTTC.

This clone was counted between two and nine times. The rearrangement links TRBV7-2 to TRBJ2-1, with 8 bases identical to TRBD2. With V trimmed by 3 bases and J by 4 bases, 8 bases remained unmatched. Looked up from germline, CDR1 is SGHTA and CDR2 is FQGNSA. CDR3 length: 16 amino acids. The CDR3 loop reads CASSFLSGTHYNEQFF. In DNA, the CDR3 is TGTGCCAGCAGCTTTCTTAGCGGGACCCATTACAATGAGCAGTTCTTC.

This clone was seen a single time. This chain joins TRBV5-1 and TRBJ2-3; D unclear. Germline V gene data show CDR1 as SGHRS and CDR2 as YFSETQ. This CDR3 is built from 13 residues. Trimming removed 2 bases at V and 4 bases at J, with 8 bases between. CDR3 DNA sequence: TGCGCCAGCAGCTTTGGAGCTTCAGATACGCAGTATTTT. Its protein is CASSFGASDTQYF.

V is TRBV30 and J is TRBJ1-1; 9 positions agree with TRBD1. Trimming at V came to 7 bases and at J to 5 bases, leaving 5 bases not matched to a gene. The CDR3 sequence is 12 residues long. CDR1 and CDR2 (germline): GTSNPN, SVGIG (reference sequence). In DNA form, the CDR3 reads TGTGCCTCAGGGACAGGGAGGACTGAAGCTTTCTTT. Amino acids: CASGTGRTEAFF. The whole variable domain, filled in from reference TRBV30 and TRBJ1-1, reads SQTIHQWPATLVQPVGSPLSLECTVEGTSNPNLYWYRQAAGRGLQLLFYSVGIGQISSEVPQNLSASRPQDRQFILSSKKLLLSDSGFYLCASGTGRTEAFFGQGTRLTVV.

V gene TRBV6-6 combines with J gene TRBJ1-1; D is possibly TRBD1 (6 bases). The V end was cut by 2 bases, the J end by 5 bases, with 9 bases between. The V gene's germline CDR1 is MNHNY and CDR2 SVGAGI (reference sequence). This CDR3 region has 13 residues. This chain's CDR3 is CASSYGGGTEAFF. The CDR3 DNA follows: TGTGCCAGCAGTTACGGGGGCGGGACTGAAGCTTTCTTT.